This T cell receptor beta chain appears in the sequencing data of a study of cytomegalovirus exposure and HLA in healthy donors. The CDR3 is 15 amino acids. The ends were cut back, 0 bases at V and 5 bases at J, with 14 bases in the middle. CDR1 and CDR2 (germline): SGHRS, YFSETQ. This PCR relied on a set of 60 Vbeta primers and 13 Jbeta primers. Clones were read by immunoSEQ multiplex PCR, and TCRdb kept only the in-frame ones, dropping some. The table records roughly 150,000 clones, over 70% of them present only once. The V and J genes are TRBV5-1 and TRBJ1-2; no reliable D call. This sequence was found in a young woman in good health and CMV-seronegative. The sequencing input was PBMCs. CDR3 residues: CASSLEGTGKYGYTF. The CDR3 DNA sequence: TGCGCCAGCAGCTTGGAGGGTACGGGAAAGTATGGCTACACCTTC.